Each of the 30 T cell receptor beta chains below was sequenced from the same sample in a study of T cell responses to AZD1222 COVID-19 vaccine. The data were produced by immunoSEQ multiplex PCR, yet TCRdb's version contains in-frame clones alone and is incomplete. The table lists about 120,000 clones, roughly nine tenths of them singletons. Sample: peripheral blood, taken on day 0 of AZD1222 vaccination. Receptors originate from an adult in good health.

J is TRBJ2-5 and V is TRBV5-1; 8 bases match TRBD1. Trimming at V came to 0 bases and at J to 3 bases, leaving 7 bases not matched to a gene. CDR3 length equals 16 residues. Germline values: CDR1 SGHRS, CDR2 YFSETQ. The chain's CDR3 is CASSLDPTGVKETQYF. In DNA, the CDR3 is TGCGCCAGCAGCTTGGATCCGACAGGGGTGAAAGAGACCCAGTACTTC.

CDR3 sequence: CASSQDWAAGGQETQYF. CDR3 DNA: TGCGCCAGCAGCCAAGATTGGGCAGCGGGGGGGCAAGAGACCCAGTACTTC. V is TRBV4-1 and J is TRBJ2-5; 10 bases fit TRBD2. The germline V gene has CDR1 MGHRA and CDR2 YSYEKL. V lost 0 bases, J lost 2 bases, and 6 bases stayed unmatched. The CDR3 covers 17 residues.

This chain uses TRBV14 with TRBJ1-2; 8 positions match TRBD1. The V and J ends lost 1 base and 4 bases, in that order; junction bases with no gene match: 5. There are 15 residues in the CDR3. CDR1 is SGHDN and CDR2 is FVKESK in the germline V gene. The CDR3 DNA follows: TGTGCCAGCAGCCAAGCGAGGGACAGGATCTATGGCTACACCTTC. Translation gives CASSQARDRIYGYTF.

The chain recombines TRBV13 with TRBJ1-4, with D tentatively TRBD1 (5 bases). Germline loops: CDR1 PRHDT, CDR2 FYEKMQ (reference sequence). With 5 bases removed from V and 1 base from J, the gap between germline ends came to 8 bases. CDR3 length equals 14 residues. The CDR3 bases are TGTGCCAGCAGCCCGGACAAAACTAATGAAAAACTGTTTTTT. Residues: CASSPDKTNEKLFF.

The genes are TRBV19 and TRBJ1-2, with a tentative D call TRBD1 (6 bases). The CDR3 is 16 residues long. V was trimmed by 9 bases and J by 7 bases, leaving 27 bases between them. Per germline, CDR1 LNHDA and CDR2 SQIVND (reference sequence). CDR3: CARTVRDKRSYFGYTF. CDR3 DNA sequence: TGTGCCAGAACAGTACGGGACAAAAGGTCCTACTTTGGCTACACCTTC.

The chain carries TRBV7-6 and TRBJ1-1; weak D call: TRBD1 (5 bases). The V and J ends lost 5 bases and 0 bases respectively, with 19 bases between them. Looked up from germline, CDR1 is SGHVS and CDR2 is FNYEAQ. The CDR3 has 17 amino acids. CDR3 bases: TGTGCCAGCAGCCTGCTAAACCCCGACAGATTGAACACTGAAGCTTTCTTT. It encodes CASSLLNPDRLNTEAFF.

CDR3 loop: CASRRDRGTYEQYF. The CDR3 bases are TGTGCCAGCAGACGGGACAGGGGAACCTACGAGCAGTACTTC. V usage is TRBV6-5 and J usage is TRBJ2-7; TRBD1 aligns across 10 bases. V gave up 6 bases and J gave up 2 bases; unmatched junction bases: 4. This CDR3 has 14 residues. Germline V lookup: CDR1 MNHEY, CDR2 SVGAGI.

The rearrangement links TRBV11-2 to TRBJ2-1; weak D call: TRBD2 (5 bases). Germline lookup yields CDR1 SGHAT and CDR2 FQNNGV. With 10 bases removed from V and 10 bases from J, the gap between germline ends came to 14 bases. The CDR3 runs to 11 residues. In DNA, the CDR3 is TGTGCCACCGAGGGATCAAAGGAGCAGTTCTTC. It specifies CATEGSKEQFF.

This chain links TRBV28 with TRBJ1-5; the D gene is possibly TRBD1 (6 bases). The CDR3 is made up of 14 amino acids. Germline V gene data show CDR1 as MDHEN and CDR2 as SYDVKM. V was cut by 7 bases and J by 5 bases, with 15 bases left in between. CDR3 residues: CASKLQGGDQPQHF. The CDR3, as DNA: TGTGCCAGCAAATTACAGGGAGGAGATCAGCCCCAGCATTTT.

The chain combines TRBV2 with TRBJ1-6, with D uncertain. The CDR3 contains 13 residues. V was cut by 4 bases and J by 10 bases, with 11 bases left in between. Germline values: CDR1 SNHLY, CDR2 FYNNEI. The CDR3 region is CASSVKVGSPLHF. The CDR3 nucleotides read TGTGCCAGCAGTGTAAAGGTTGGCTCACCCCTCCACTTT.

The V gene is TRBV7-8, the J gene TRBJ2-7; D gene ambiguous. The CDR3 is made up of 14 amino acids. V shed 0 bases and J shed 0 bases, with 6 bases lying between them. Germline CDR1 is SGHVS and CDR2 is FQNEAQ. CDR3 bases: TGTGCCAGCAGCTTAGCGCCAAGCTCCTACGAGCAGTACTTC. This encodes CASSLAPSSYEQYF. The full variable domain, rest sourced from reference TRBV7-8 and TRBJ2-7, is GAGVSQSPRYKVAKRGQDVALRCDPISGHVSLFWYQQALGQGPEFLTYFQNEAQLDKSGLPSDRFFAERPEGSVSTLKIQRTQQEDSAVYLCASSLAPSSYEQYFGPGTRLTVT.

V is TRBV3-1 (or the pseudogene TRBV3-2) and J is TRBJ2-1, with TRBD2 matching 7 bases. This CDR3 has 15 amino acids. With 4 bases clipped from V and 4 bases from J, the junction kept 7 bases outside the gene matches. Germline-derived CDR1 and CDR2 are LGHDT and YNNKEL (reference sequence). CDR3 DNA: TGTGCCAGCAGCCCCGGCGGCGGGAGTTACAATGAGCAGTTCTTC. Translating gives CASSPGGGSYNEQFF.

V gene TRBV6-6 combines with J gene TRBJ2-1, with 10 bases lining up with TRBD1. The CDR3 runs 16 residues. The germline gives CDR1 MNHNY, CDR2 SVGAGI (reference sequence). Trimming removed 6 bases from V and 2 bases from J; junction bases left unmatched: 7. DNA for the CDR3: TGTGCCAGCAGCCAACCGGGACAGGGGACCTACAATGAGCAGTTCTTC. This gives the protein CASSQPGQGTYNEQFF.

V and J are TRBV16 and TRBJ1-5; no reliable D call. CDR3 length: 14 amino acids. The V and J ends lost 4 bases and 3 bases respectively, with 10 bases between them. Per the germline V gene, CDR1 is KGHSY and CDR2 is FQNENV. CDR3 DNA: TGTGCCAGCAGCCTAGCAGGCCCCAATCAGCCCCAGCATTTT. The encoded protein is CASSLAGPNQPQHF.

J is TRBJ1-2 and V is TRBV9; weak D call: TRBD1 (5 bases). V lost 2 bases to trimming and J lost 0 bases, with 11 bases between them. This CDR3 has 15 residues. The germline gives CDR1 SGDLS, CDR2 YYNGEE. Here the CDR3 DNA reads TGTGCCAGCAGCGTTAGCCAGGGAACTAACTATGGCTACACCTTC. Translated: CASSVSQGTNYGYTF.

As DNA, the CDR3 is TGTGCCAGCAGCCGGGACCGCTATGGCTACACCTTC. It translates to CASSRDRYGYTF. The rearrangement joins TRBV12-3 or TRBV12-4 to TRBJ1-2, with D possibly matching TRBD1 (5 bases). CDR3 length: 12 amino acids. Trimming shortened V by 6 bases and J by 4 bases, and 9 bases separated the two germline ends.

The chain uses TRBV14 and TRBJ1-1; D unresolved. The CDR3 runs to 13 residues. CDR1 and CDR2 (germline): SGHDN, FVKESK. Trimming took 4 bases from V and 4 from J, leaving 10 bases between them. CDR3: CASSRTLTTEAFF. CDR3 nucleotide sequence: TGTGCCAGCAGCCGGACTCTGACCACTGAAGCTTTCTTT.

The CDR3 is CAISAETSGSFVGDTGELFF. The CDR3 bases are TGTGCCATCAGTGCAGAGACTAGCGGGAGTTTCGTGGGGGACACCGGGGAGCTGTTTTTT. The rearrangement links TRBV10-3 to TRBJ2-2, with 12 nucleotides matching TRBD2. The CDR3 contains 20 residues. With V trimmed by 4 bases and J by 3 bases, 15 bases remained unmatched. Germline CDR1 ENHRY, CDR2 SYGVKD.

This clone was counted a few times. The rearrangement joins TRBV27 to TRBJ2-7; D not certain. This CDR3 has 14 amino acids. V lost 3 bases and J lost 0, with 9 bases in between. The V gene's germline CDR1 is MNHEY and CDR2 SMNVEV (reference sequence). CDR3 nucleotides: TGTGCCAGCAGTTTGAGGCCCGGCTCCTACGAGCAGTACTTC. This sequence encodes CASSLRPGSYEQYF.

This chain uses TRBV6-5 with TRBJ1-2, with D possibly being TRBD1 (5 bases). Trimming took off 6 bases at V and 8 bases at J, with 19 bases between the two ends. Germline CDR1 is MNHEY and CDR2 is SVGAGI. The CDR3 length is 14 residues. The CDR3 DNA reads as TGTGCCAGCAGGGTAGCCGGGACCTACGGAGGCTACACCTTC. It codes for CASRVAGTYGGYTF.

This chain connects TRBV3-1 (or the pseudogene TRBV3-2) to TRBJ1-5; TRBD1 is a possible D gene (5 bases). Germline CDR1 is LGHDT and CDR2 is YNNKEL (reference sequence). The CDR3 extends over 14 amino acids. Trimming left V 3 bases short and J 1 base short, with 7 bases between. CDR3 amino acids: CASSQTVSNQPQHF. The CDR3 nucleotides are TGTGCCAGCAGCCAGACAGTAAGCAATCAGCCCCAGCATTTT.

The rearrangement links TRBV7-8 to TRBJ1-1; a possible D gene is TRBD1 (5 bases). The V gene's germline CDR1 is SGHVS and CDR2 FQNEAQ. The V end lost 3 bases, the J end lost 10 bases, and 15 bases lay between the germline ends. The CDR3 has 13 residues. The CDR3 region is CASSFSLREAAFF. CDR3 in DNA: TGTGCCAGCAGCTTCTCACTCAGGGAAGCAGCTTTCTTT.

The rearrangement joins TRBV7-2 to TRBJ2-7, with 7 bases aligning to TRBD1. This CDR3 comprises 13 residues. Losses at the gene ends were 5 bases for V and 4 bases for J; bases not matched to a gene: 5. CDR1 and CDR2 (germline): SGHTA, FQGNSA. The CDR3 sequence: CASSPQTGYEQYF. DNA for the CDR3: TGTGCCAGCAGCCCGCAGACAGGGTACGAGCAGTACTTC.

This clone was observed a few times. This chain links TRBV27 with TRBJ2-2, with D unresolved. Trimming took off 3 bases at V and 7 bases at J, with 9 bases between the two ends. This CDR3 region has 13 residues. Germline loops: CDR1 MNHEY, CDR2 SMNVEV (reference sequence). CDR3 loop: CASSFPDNGELFF. The DNA of the CDR3 is TGTGCCAGCAGTTTCCCCGACAACGGGGAGCTGTTTTTT.

This chain joins TRBV2 and TRBJ2-2; a weak D match, TRBD2 (5 bases). Per the germline V gene, CDR1 is SNHLY and CDR2 is FYNNEI. The CDR3 extends over 15 amino acids. Trimming removed 3 bases from V and 4 bases from J, with 12 bases in between. The chain's CDR3 is CASSDVSAGTGELFF. The CDR3 DNA sequence: TGTGCCAGCAGTGATGTTAGCGCGGGCACCGGGGAGCTGTTTTTT.

This chain joins TRBV7-2 and TRBJ1-2, with D possibly matching TRBD1 (5 bases). Germline CDR1 and CDR2: SGHTA and FQGNSA. This CDR3 is 12 amino acids long. V lost 4 bases to trimming and J lost 6 bases, with 9 bases between them. The CDR3 nucleotides read TGTGCCAGCAGCTCACAGGAGAATGGCTACACCTTC. Its protein product is CASSSQENGYTF.

The chain uses TRBV12-3 or TRBV12-4 and TRBJ2-7, with D unclear. V lost 6 bases to trimming and J lost 1 base, with 10 bases between them. The CDR3 runs 13 residues. The CDR3 coding sequence is TGTGCCAGCAGCGGTAGCCCTTCCTACGAGCAGTACTTC. Amino acids: CASSGSPSYEQYF.

This chain uses TRBV24-1 with TRBJ2-7; D is possibly TRBD1 (6 bases). CDR1 and CDR2 from the germline V gene are KGHDR and SFDVKD. The CDR3 covers 14 residues. Trimming took off 4 bases at V and 4 bases at J, with 13 bases between the two ends. The CDR3 protein is CATSDPAQGYEQYF. The DNA of the CDR3 is TGTGCCACCAGTGACCCGGCACAGGGATACGAGCAGTACTTC.

The J gene is TRBJ2-1, the V gene TRBV2; 8 nucleotides agree with TRBD2. Germline V gene data show CDR1 as SNHLY and CDR2 as FYNNEI. V dropped 4 bases and J dropped 9; count of bases not matched to a gene: 11. There are 15 residues in the CDR3. DNA of the CDR3: TGTGCCAGCAGTGTTACTAGCGGAGCCAGATCTGAGCAGTTCTTC. This encodes CASSVTSGARSEQFF.

This rearrangement joins TRBV30 to TRBJ1-1; tentative D call: TRBD1 (5 bases). This CDR3 contains 14 residues. V lost 2 bases and J 1 base, leaving 11 bases between the germline ends. Germline CDR1 GTSNPN, CDR2 SVGIG (reference sequence). The CDR3 loop is CAWSLGGGNTEAFF. Here the CDR3 DNA reads TGTGCCTGGAGTCTGGGCGGGGGGAACACTGAAGCTTTCTTT.